This T cell receptor (beta chain) was sequenced for a study of beta chain features in type 1 diabetes. Points from the study as a whole: The study found fewer insertions and more deletions at VDJ junctions in type 1 diabetes patients. The similarity of naive, central memory and Treg TCRB repertoires appeared greater among patients than among healthy donors. Shortening of TCRB CDR3s, moderate but significant, appeared in all four CD4+ subsets of Type 1 diabetes patients.

The germline CDR1 and CDR2 sequences are SGHRS and YFSETQ. The V gene end was trimmed by 0 bases and the J gene end by 2 bases; junction bases not matched to a gene: 2. The CDR3 is made up of 15 amino acids. Only a few counts were recorded for this clone. The target antigen is unknown. Other DNA sequences in this specimen translate into the identical CDR3. cDNA synthesis used the whole RNA isolate, giving expressed TCRB sequences. The data were produced by immunoSEQ multiplex PCR, yet TCRdb's version contains in-frame clones alone and is incomplete. The sample carries hundreds of thousands of clones, over 12% recorded once.

The sequencing input was naive CD4+ T cells from blood. The chain couples TRBV5-1 to TRBJ2-1; 7 bases agree with TRBD1. The receptor was derived from a young man with type 1 diabetes. The CDR3 coding sequence is TGCGCCAGCAGCTTGGGTCAGGGGGCCTACAATGAGCAGTTCTTC. This gives the protein CASSLGQGAYNEQFF.